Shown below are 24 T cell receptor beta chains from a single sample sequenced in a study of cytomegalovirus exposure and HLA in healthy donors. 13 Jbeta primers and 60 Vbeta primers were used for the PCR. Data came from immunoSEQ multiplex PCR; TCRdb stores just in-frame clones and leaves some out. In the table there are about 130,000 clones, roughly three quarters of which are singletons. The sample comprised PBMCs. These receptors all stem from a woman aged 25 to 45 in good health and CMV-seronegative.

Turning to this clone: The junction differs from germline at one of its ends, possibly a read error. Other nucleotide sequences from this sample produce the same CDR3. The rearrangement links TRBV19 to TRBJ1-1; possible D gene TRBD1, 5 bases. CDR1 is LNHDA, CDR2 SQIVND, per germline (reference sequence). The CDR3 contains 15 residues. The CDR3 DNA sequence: TGTGCCAGTAGTATCGGGGACGGGGGGAACACTGAGGCTTTCTTT. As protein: CASSIGDGGNTEAFF. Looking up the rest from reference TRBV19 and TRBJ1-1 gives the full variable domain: DGGITQSPKYLFRKEGQNVTLSCEQNLNHDAMYWYRQDPGQGLRLIYYSQIVNDFQKGDIAEGYSVSREKKESFPLTVTSAQKNPTAFYLCASSIGDGGNTEAFFGQGTRLTVV.

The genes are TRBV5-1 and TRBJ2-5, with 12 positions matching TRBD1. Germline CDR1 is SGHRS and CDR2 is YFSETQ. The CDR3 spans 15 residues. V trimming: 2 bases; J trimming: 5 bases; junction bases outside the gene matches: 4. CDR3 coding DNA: TGCGCCAGCAGCTTCCCGGGACAGGGGGCTGAGACCCAGTACTTC. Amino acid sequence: CASSFPGQGAETQYF.

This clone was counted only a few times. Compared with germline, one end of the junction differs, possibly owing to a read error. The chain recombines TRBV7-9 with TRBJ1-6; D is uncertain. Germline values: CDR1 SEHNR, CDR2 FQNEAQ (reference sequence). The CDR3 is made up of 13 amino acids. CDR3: CSSTTEYNSPLHF. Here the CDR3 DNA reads TGTTCCAGCACCACAGAGTATAATTCACCCCTCCACTTT.

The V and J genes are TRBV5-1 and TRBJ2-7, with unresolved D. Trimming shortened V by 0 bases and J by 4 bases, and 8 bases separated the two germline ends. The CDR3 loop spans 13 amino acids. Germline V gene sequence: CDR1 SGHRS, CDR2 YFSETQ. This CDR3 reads CASSLVGQYEQYF. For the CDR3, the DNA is TGCGCCAGCAGCTTGGTTGGCCAGTACGAGCAGTACTTC.

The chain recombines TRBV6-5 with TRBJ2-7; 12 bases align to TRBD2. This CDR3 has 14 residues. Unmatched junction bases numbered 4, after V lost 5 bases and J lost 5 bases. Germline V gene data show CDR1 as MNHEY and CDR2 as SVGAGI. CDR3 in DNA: TGTGCCAGCAGTCCTCGGACTAGCGGGAACGAGCAGTACTTC. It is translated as CASSPRTSGNEQYF.

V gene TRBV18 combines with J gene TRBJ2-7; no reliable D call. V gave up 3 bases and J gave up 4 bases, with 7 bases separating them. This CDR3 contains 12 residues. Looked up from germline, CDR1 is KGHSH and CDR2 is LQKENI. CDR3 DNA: TGTGCCAGCTCACCTAGCTTTTACGAGCAGTACTTC. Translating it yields CASSPSFYEQYF.

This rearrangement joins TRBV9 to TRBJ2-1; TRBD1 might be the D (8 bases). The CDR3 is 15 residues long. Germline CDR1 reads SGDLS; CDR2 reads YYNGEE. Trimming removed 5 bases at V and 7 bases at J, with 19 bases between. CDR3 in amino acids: CASRGGQGADNEQFF. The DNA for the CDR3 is TGTGCCAGCAGGGGGGGGCAGGGGGCAGATAATGAGCAGTTCTTC.

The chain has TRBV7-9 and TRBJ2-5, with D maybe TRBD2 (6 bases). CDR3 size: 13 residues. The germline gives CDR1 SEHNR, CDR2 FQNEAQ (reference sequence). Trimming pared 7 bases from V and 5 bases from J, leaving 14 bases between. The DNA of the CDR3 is TGTGCCAGCACCCTTAGCGGAGCGGAGACCCAGTACTTC. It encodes CASTLSGAETQYF.

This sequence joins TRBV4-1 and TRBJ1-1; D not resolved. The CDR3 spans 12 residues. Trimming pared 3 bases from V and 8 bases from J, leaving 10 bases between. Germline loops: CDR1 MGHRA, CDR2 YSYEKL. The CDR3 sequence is CASSHLHGEAFF. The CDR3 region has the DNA TGCGCCAGCAGCCACCTTCACGGGGAAGCTTTCTTT.

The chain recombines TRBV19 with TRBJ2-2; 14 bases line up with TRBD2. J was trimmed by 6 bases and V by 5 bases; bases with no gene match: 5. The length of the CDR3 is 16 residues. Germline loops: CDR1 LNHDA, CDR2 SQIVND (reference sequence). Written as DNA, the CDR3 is TGTGCCAGTAGTTTTCCGGGACTAGCGGGAGCCGGGGAGCTGTTTTTT. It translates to CASSFPGLAGAGELFF.

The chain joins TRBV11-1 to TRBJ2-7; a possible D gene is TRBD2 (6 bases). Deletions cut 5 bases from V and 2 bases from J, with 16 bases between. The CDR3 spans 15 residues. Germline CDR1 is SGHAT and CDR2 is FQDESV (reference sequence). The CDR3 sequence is CASSRQLGGTYEQYF. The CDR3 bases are TGTGCCAGCAGCCGACAGCTCGGCGGGACCTACGAGCAGTACTTC.

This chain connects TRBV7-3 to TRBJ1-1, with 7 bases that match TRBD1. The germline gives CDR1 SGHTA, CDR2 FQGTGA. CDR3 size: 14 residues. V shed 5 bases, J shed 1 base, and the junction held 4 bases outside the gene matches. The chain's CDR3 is CASSPGTANTEAFF. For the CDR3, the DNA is TGTGCCAGCAGCCCCGGGACAGCGAACACTGAAGCTTTCTTT.

In nucleotides, the CDR3 is TGCGCCAGCAGCTTAGCGGGAGGGCCTGGCAATGAGCAGTTCTTC. Its protein product is CASSLAGGPGNEQFF. The J gene is TRBJ2-1, the V gene TRBV5-1, with 10 bases identical to TRBD2. The CDR3 sequence is 15 residues long. The V gene's germline CDR1 is SGHRS and CDR2 YFSETQ. V gave up 2 bases and J gave up 6 bases; unmatched junction bases: 5.

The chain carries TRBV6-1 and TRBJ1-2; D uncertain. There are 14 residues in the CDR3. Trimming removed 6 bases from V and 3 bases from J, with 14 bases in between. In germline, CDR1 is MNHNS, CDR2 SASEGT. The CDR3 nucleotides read TGTGCCAGCAGGGAGGCTACAGCCTACTATGGCTACACCTTC. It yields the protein CASREATAYYGYTF.

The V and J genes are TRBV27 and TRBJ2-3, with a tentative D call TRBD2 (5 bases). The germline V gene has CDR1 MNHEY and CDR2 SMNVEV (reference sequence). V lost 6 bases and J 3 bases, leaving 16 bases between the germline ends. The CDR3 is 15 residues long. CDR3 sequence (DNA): TGTGCCAGCAGCTGGAGGAACTACGCAACAGATACGCAGTATTTT. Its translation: CASSWRNYATDTQYF.

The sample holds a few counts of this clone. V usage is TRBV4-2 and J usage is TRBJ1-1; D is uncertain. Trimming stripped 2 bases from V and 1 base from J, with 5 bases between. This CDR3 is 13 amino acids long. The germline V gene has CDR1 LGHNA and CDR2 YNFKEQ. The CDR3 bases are TGTGCCAGCAGCCAACGGGGGAACACTGAAGCTTTCTTT. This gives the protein CASSQRGNTEAFF.

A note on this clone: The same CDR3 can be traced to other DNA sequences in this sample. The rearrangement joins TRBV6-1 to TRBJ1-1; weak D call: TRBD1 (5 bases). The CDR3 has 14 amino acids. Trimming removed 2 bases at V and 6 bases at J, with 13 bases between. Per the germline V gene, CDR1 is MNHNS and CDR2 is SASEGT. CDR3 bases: TGTGCCAGCAGTGAAACTGGGGCTATGCCTGAAGCTTTCTTT. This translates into CASSETGAMPEAFF.

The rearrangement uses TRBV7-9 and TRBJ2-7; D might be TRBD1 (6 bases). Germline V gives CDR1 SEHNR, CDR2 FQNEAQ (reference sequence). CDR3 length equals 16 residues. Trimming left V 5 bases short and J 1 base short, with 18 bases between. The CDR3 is CASSQGLGARSYEQYF. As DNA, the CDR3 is TGTGCCAGCAGCCAGGGGTTAGGGGCGAGGTCCTACGAGCAGTACTTC.

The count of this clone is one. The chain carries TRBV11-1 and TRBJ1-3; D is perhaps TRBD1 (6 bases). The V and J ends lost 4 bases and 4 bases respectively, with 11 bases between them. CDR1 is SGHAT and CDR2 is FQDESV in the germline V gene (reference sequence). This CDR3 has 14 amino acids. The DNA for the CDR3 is TGTGCCAGCAGCTCACAGGGTTCCGGAAACACCATATATTTT. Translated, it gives CASSSQGSGNTIYF. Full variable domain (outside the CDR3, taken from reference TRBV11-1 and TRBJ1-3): EAEVAQSPRYKITEKSQAVAFWCDPISGHATLYWYRQILGQGPELLVQFQDESVVDDSQLPKDRFSAERLKGVDSTLKIQPAELGDSAMYLCASSSQGSGNTIYFGEGSWLTVV.

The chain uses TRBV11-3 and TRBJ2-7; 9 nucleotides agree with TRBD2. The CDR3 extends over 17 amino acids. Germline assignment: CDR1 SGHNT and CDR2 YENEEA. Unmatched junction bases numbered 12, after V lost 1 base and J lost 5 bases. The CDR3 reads CASSLAGTESGRNEQYF. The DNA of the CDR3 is TGTGCCAGCAGCTTAGCTGGGACAGAGAGCGGGAGGAACGAGCAGTACTTC.

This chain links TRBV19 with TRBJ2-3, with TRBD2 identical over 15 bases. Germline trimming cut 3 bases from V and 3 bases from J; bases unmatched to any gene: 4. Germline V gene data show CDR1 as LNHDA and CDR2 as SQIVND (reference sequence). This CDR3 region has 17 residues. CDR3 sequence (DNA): TGTGCCAGTAGTATCAGGACTAGCGGGAGGGTTACAGATACGCAGTATTTT. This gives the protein CASSIRTSGRVTDTQYF.

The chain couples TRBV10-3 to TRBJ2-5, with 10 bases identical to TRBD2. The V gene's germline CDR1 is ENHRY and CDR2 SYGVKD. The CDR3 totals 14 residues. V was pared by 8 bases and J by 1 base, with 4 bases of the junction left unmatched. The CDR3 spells CAIGAGGGQETQYF. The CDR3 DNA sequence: TGTGCCATCGGAGCGGGGGGGGGCCAAGAGACCCAGTACTTC.

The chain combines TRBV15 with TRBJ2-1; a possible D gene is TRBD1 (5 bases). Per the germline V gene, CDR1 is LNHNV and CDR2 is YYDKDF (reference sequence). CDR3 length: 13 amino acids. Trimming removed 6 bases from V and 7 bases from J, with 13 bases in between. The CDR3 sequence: CATRAGLMNEQFF. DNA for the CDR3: TGTGCCACCAGAGCAGGGTTAATGAATGAGCAGTTCTTC.

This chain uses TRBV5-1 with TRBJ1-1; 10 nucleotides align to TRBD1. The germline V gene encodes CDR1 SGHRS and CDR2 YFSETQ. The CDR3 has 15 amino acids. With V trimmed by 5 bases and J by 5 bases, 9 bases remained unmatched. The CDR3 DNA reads TGCGCCAGCAGAATCGACAGGGGGCGCTGGACTGAAGCTTTCTTT. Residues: CASRIDRGRWTEAFF. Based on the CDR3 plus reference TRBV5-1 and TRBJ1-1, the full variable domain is KAGVTQTPRYLIKTRGQQVTLSCSPISGHRSVSWYQQTPGQGLQFLFEYFSETQRNKGNFPGRFSGRQFSNSRSEMNVSTLELGDSALYLCASRIDRGRWTEAFFGQGTRLTVV.